The rows below give T cell receptor beta chains drawn from one sample of a study of metastatic and nonmetastatic thyroid tumors. MiXCR re-clonotyped the PCR reads for TCRdb. The sample includes about 7,100 clones, under 30% seen only once; the top ten take around 25%. The sample comprised adjacent normal tissue. The receptors originated from a male donor with papillary thyroid cancer or a benign thyroid nodule (not recorded which). Some clones in this sample may be carry-over from other donors' samples. Each CDR3 is given with its conserved first and last residue. D genes are given only for firm matches. Rows may omit the clone size; those that give it use once, few, many or a size class.

>14|TRBJ2-1|NA|TRBV5-1|NA
CASSLGPQGNEQFF
TGCGCCAGCAGCTTGGGCCCACAGGGCAATGAGCAGTTCTTC
>13|TRBJ2-1|few|TRBV27|NA
CASSLGGFGEQFF
TGTGCCAGCAGTCTTGGGGGGTTTGGTGAGCAGTTCTTC
>12|TRBJ2-3|medium-sized|TRBV6-1|NA
CASRPTGDTQYF
TGTGCCAGCAGACCTACGGGAGATACGCAGTATTTT
>17|TRBJ1-6|medium-sized|TRBV7-8|NA
CASSLATSGRINSPLHF
TGTGCCAGCAGCTTAGCAACTTCGGGACGGATAAATTCACCCCTCCACTTT
>19|TRBJ2-4|many|TRBV18|TRBD2
CASSWGGTSSAPAKNIQYF
TGTGCCAGCTCGTGGGGGGGGACTAGCAGTGCCCCAGCCAAAAACATTCAGTACTTC
>15|TRBJ2-7|few|TRBV19|NA
CASSPMEWVSYEQYF
TGTGCCAGCAGTCCTATGGAGTGGGTCTCCTACGAGCAGTACTTC
>14|TRBJ1-1|once|TRBV20-1|NA
CSARDKAAGPEAFF
TGCAGTGCTAGAGATAAAGCGGCGGGACCAGAAGCTTTCTTT
>13|TRBJ2-5|medium-sized|TRBV19|NA
CASRNTGTETQYF
TGTGCCAGTAGGAACACCGGGACAGAGACCCAGTACTTC
>14|TRBJ2-3|few|TRBV27|NA
CASTGQNSTDTQYF
TGTGCCAGCACGGGACAAAACAGCACAGATACGCAGTATTTT
>11|TRBJ2-5|many|TRBV20-1|NA
CSRQSQETQYF
TGCAGCAGACAGAGCCAAGAGACCCAGTACTTC
>13|TRBJ2-7|many|TRBV28|NA
CASSDHTPYEQYF
TGTGCCAGCAGTGACCACACACCCTACGAGCAGTACTTC
>14|TRBJ2-6|NA|TRBV6-1|NA
CASSELSGANVLTF
TGTGCCAGCAGTGAACTCTCTGGGGCCAACGTCCTGACTTTC
>13|TRBJ2-1|few|TRBV29-1|TRBD2
CSVVGTSARQQFF
TGCAGCGTAGTCGGGACTAGCGCTCGCCAGCAGTTCTTC
>16|TRBJ1-2|NA|TRBV5-4|NA
CASRSDTGGGSPGYTF
TGTGCCAGCAGGTCTGACACCGGGGGAGGTTCGCCGGGCTACACCTTC
>12|TRBJ1-3|NA|TRBV7-6|NA
CAITYIGNTIYF
TGTGCCATTACCTATATAGGAAACACCATATATTTT
>15|TRBJ1-5|medium-sized|TRBV19|NA
CASSTFRRPFEPQHF
TGTGCCAGTAGTACGTTCAGGAGACCCTTTGAGCCCCAGCATTTT
>16|TRBJ1-5|NA|TRBV30|NA
CAWSFTTSGREEPQHF
TGTGCCTGGAGTTTCACGACGTCGGGACGGGAGGAGCCCCAGCATTTT
>16|TRBJ2-7|few|TRBV7-3|TRBD2
CASSLETSGGIGEQYF
TGTGCCAGCAGCTTAGAGACTAGCGGGGGGATAGGGGAGCAGTACTTC
>16|TRBJ1-5|few|TRBV5-1|TRBD1
CASSLYGQGAGQPQHF
TGCGCCAGCAGCTTGTACGGACAGGGGGCAGGTCAGCCCCAGCATTTT
>14|TRBJ2-1|many|TRBV19|NA
CASSLQGSYNEQFF
TGTGCCAGTAGTCTTCAGGGTTCCTACAATGAGCAGTTCTTC
>13|TRBJ1-4|NA|TRBV10-1|NA
CASSEDGNEKLFF
TGCGCCAGCAGTGAAGACGGCAATGAAAAACTGTTTTTT
>13|TRBJ1-4|NA|TRBV30|NA
CAWSARPNEKLFF
TGTGCCTGGAGTGCCAGACCAAATGAAAAACTGTTTTTT
>16|TRBJ2-3|medium-sized|TRBV6-1|TRBD2
CASSRSSGGGTGTQYF
TGTGCCAGCAGTAGATCTAGCGGGGGGGGCACGGGGACGCAGTATTTT
>14|TRBJ2-5|NA|TRBV6-7|TRBD2
CASSSRGGAETQYF
TGTGCCAGCAGTTCTCGGGGAGGGGCTGAGACCCAGTACTTC
>15|TRBJ2-5|medium-sized|TRBV25-1|NA
CASSEYGGYQETQYF
TGTGCCAGCAGTGAATATGGAGGATACCAAGAGACCCAGTACTTC
>11|TRBJ2-7|NA|TRBV29-1|NA
CSAGVGYEQYF
TGCAGCGCGGGCGTGGGCTACGAGCAGTACTTC
>15|TRBJ2-5|few|TRBV25-1|NA
CASSEPTTGQGNQYF
TGTGCGAGCAGTGAACCCACGACAGGACAAGGGAACCAGTACTTC
>15|TRBJ2-7|many|TRBV6-2/TRBV6-3|NA
CASSYGRLYSYEQYF
TGTGCCAGCAGTTACGGCAGGCTTTACTCCTACGAGCAGTACTTC
>15|TRBJ2-4|NA|TRBV5-6|NA
CASSLSPLAKNIQYF
TGTGCCAGCAGCTTGTCGCCACTAGCCAAAAACATTCAGTACTTC
>14|TRBJ2-2|NA|TRBV20-1|NA
CSAREGSHTGELFF
TGCAGTGCTAGAGAGGGCTCCCACACCGGGGAGCTGTTTTTT
>16|TRBJ1-2|NA|TRBV6-1|TRBD1
CASSMTGISAKDGYTF
TGTGCCAGCAGCATGACAGGGATTAGTGCGAAGGATGGCTACACCTTC
>13|TRBJ2-7|NA|TRBV11-2|NA
CASSSNSPSEQYF
TGTGCCAGCAGCTCCAACAGCCCCTCGGAGCAGTACTTC
>18|TRBJ2-5|medium-sized|TRBV27|TRBD2
CASSSKKGLAGLKETQYF
TGTGCCAGCAGTTCCAAAAAGGGACTAGCGGGATTAAAAGAGACCCAGTACTTC
>14|TRBJ2-7|few|TRBV27|TRBD2
CASSNGLAPYEQYF
TGTGCCAGCAGTAATGGACTAGCGCCTTACGAGCAGTACTTC
>20|TRBJ2-7|NA|TRBV6-2/TRBV6-3|TRBD1
CASSYSRSTPGTAASYEQYF
TGTGCCAGTAGTTACTCTCGCTCTACGCCTGGGACAGCCGCTTCCTACGAGCAGTACTTC
>13|TRBJ2-1|few|TRBV28|NA
CATAGQLYNEQFF
TGTGCCACCGCGGGACAGTTATACAATGAGCAGTTCTTC
>14|TRBJ2-5|NA|TRBV6-6|NA
CASIPRHIQETHYF
TGTGCCAGCATTCCTCGGCACATCCAAGAGACCCATTACTTC
>14|TRBJ2-3|many|TRBV2|TRBD1
CASRDGQGVDTQYF
TGTGCCAGCAGGGACGGACAGGGGGTAGATACGCAGTATTTT
>17|TRBJ2-3|medium-sized|TRBV5-1|NA
CASSLGAASDSTDTQYF
TGCGCCAGCAGCTTGGGGGCGGCTAGCGATTCCACAGATACGCAGTATTTT
>16|TRBJ2-7|NA|TRBV5-4|NA
CASSTGVVSSAEEQYF
TGTGCCAGCAGCACAGGAGTCGTGAGTTCCGCTGAAGAGCAGTACTTC
>20|TRBJ2-5|NA|TRBV4-2|NA
CASSRLRVAGGARTVETHYF
NA
>15|TRBJ1-6|NA|TRBV5-6|NA
CASSLWDMVDSPLHF
TGTGCCAGCAGCCTATGGGACATGGTGGATTCACCCCTCCACTTT
>14|TRBJ2-7|NA|TRBV14|TRBD2
CASSPGGLSYYQYF
TGTGCCAGCAGCCCGGGGGGGCTCTCCTACTATCAGTACTTC
>16|TRBJ2-3|few|TRBV6-1|TRBD1
CASSRNRDRVADTQYF
TGTGCCAGCAGTCGGAACCGGGACAGGGTCGCAGATACGCAGTATTTT
>14|TRBJ2-1|medium-sized|TRBV9|NA
CASSVGDHYNEQFF
TGTGCCAGCAGCGTAGGAGACCACTACAATGAGCAGTTCTTC
>16|TRBJ2-2|few|TRBV5-1|TRBD2
CASSYSGRADTGELFF
TGCGCCAGCAGCTATAGCGGGAGGGCCGACACCGGGGAGCTGTTTTTT
>15|TRBJ2-5|once|TRBV5-6|TRBD2
CASSSDAGGEETQYF
TGTGCCAGCAGCTCCGATGCGGGAGGAGAAGAGACCCAGTACTTC
>14|TRBJ1-1|medium-sized|TRBV28|NA
CASSLFGGSTEAFF
TGTGCCAGCAGTTTATTCGGGGGCTCCACTGAAGCTTTCTTT
>19|TRBJ2-7|few|TRBV20-1|TRBD2
CSARGWAGGLSARVDEQYF
TGCAGTGCTAGAGGGTGGGCGGGAGGCCTCTCGGCCCGCGTGGACGAGCAGTACTTC
>15|TRBJ2-3|NA|TRBV20-1|NA
CSARDPMRSTDTQYF
TGCAGTGCTAGAGATCCTATGAGATCCACAGATACGCAGTATTTT
>15|TRBJ1-6|NA|TRBV5-1|NA
CASSLVSGGGSPLHF
TGCGCCAGCAGCTTGGTATCCGGGGGCGGTTCACCCCTCCACTTT
>17|TRBJ2-3|NA|TRBV7-6|NA
CASSPWGELTSTDTQYF
TGTGCCAGCAGCCCGTGGGGGGAGTTAACTAGCACAGATACGCAGTATTTT